A single sample gave rise to the 30 T cell receptor beta chains below, sequenced in a study of shared clonotypes between healthy human individuals (dated by TCRdb to 2020 to 2022). For the CD8 naive samples, CD45RO-negative cells were positively selected for CCR7, yielding a CD45RA+CCR7+ population from which TemRA cells were excluded. Preparation of the library involved the immunoSEQ multiplex PCR assay. This immuneACCESS table, as held by TCRdb, lists in-frame sequences with V and J called but not all clones. Of the missing ones, under half trace to an unresolved V gene in checked studies; the others have no known cause. In all, the sample holds hundreds of thousands of clones, and nearly 95% of those were seen once. Together, the top ten hold around 24% of the sample. The material sequenced was naive CD8+ T cells sorted from blood. The sample's cell subset or site label, in plain terms: CD45RA+CCR7+. These TCRs come from a man aged 25-45 years in good health.

The chain links TRBV6-1 to TRBJ1-1; D unresolved. The CDR3 runs 14 residues. V was shortened by 3 bases and J by 0 bases, with 8 bases between the two germline ends. The V gene's germline CDR1 is MNHNS and CDR2 SASEGT. In DNA, the CDR3 is TGTGCCAGCAGTGAGATTCTTATGAACACTGAAGCTTTCTTT. This gives the protein CASSEILMNTEAFF.

The chain is built from TRBV5-1 and TRBJ1-3; D unresolved. This CDR3 is built from 14 residues. The V end lost 0 bases, the J end lost 4 bases, and 8 bases lay between the germline ends. Germline V gene data show CDR1 as SGHRS and CDR2 as YFSETQ. The CDR3 DNA sequence: TGCGCCAGCAGCTTGGCCGGGGAAGGAAACACCATATATTTT. Amino acids: CASSLAGEGNTIYF.

On this clone itself: Within the sample, other DNA sequences also encode this same CDR3. V usage is TRBV7-9 and J usage is TRBJ2-7; TRBD1 is a possible D gene (6 bases). CDR3 size: 12 residues. Germline V lookup: CDR1 SEHNR, CDR2 FQNEAQ (reference sequence). V lost 1 base, J lost 6 bases, and 7 bases lay in between. The CDR3 is CASSLDRVEQYF. In DNA form, the CDR3 reads TGTGCCAGCAGCTTAGACAGGGTCGAGCAGTACTTC.

The chain has TRBV6-6 and TRBJ2-7; tentatively, D is TRBD1 (6 bases). V was shortened by 7 bases and J by 5 bases, with 18 bases between the two germline ends. This CDR3 region has 14 residues. Germline V gives CDR1 MNHNY, CDR2 SVGAGI (reference sequence). In DNA, the CDR3 is TGTGCCAGCACCCCACAGGGTGGTAGCAACGAGCAGTACTTC. Translated, it gives CASTPQGGSNEQYF.

The chain combines TRBV18 with TRBJ1-3, with D possibly matching TRBD1 (6 bases). V dropped 10 bases and J dropped 8 bases, with 15 bases sitting between them. The CDR3 runs to 12 residues. The germline V gene encodes CDR1 KGHSH and CDR2 LQKENI. The CDR3 DNA sequence: TGTGCCACTCACAGGGCGGAGGACACCATATATTTT. Its protein product is CATHRAEDTIYF.

As regards this clone: The same CDR3 can be traced to other DNA sequences in this sample. The chain combines TRBV13 with TRBJ1-3; D unresolved. This CDR3 region has 12 residues. Germline-derived CDR1 and CDR2 are PRHDT and FYEKMQ (reference sequence). V dropped 5 bases and J dropped 4 bases, with 6 bases sitting between them. The CDR3 nucleotides are TGTGCCAGCAGCGACTCGGGAAACACCATATATTTT. This codes for CASSDSGNTIYF.

V gene TRBV11-2 combines with J gene TRBJ2-1; D remains unclear. Germline assignment: CDR1 SGHAT and CDR2 FQNNGV. The CDR3 has 13 amino acids. Trimming shortened V by 3 bases and J by 7 bases, and 10 bases separated the two germline ends. CDR3 sequence reads: CASSFDPINEQFF. CDR3 DNA sequence: TGTGCCAGCAGCTTTGACCCGATTAATGAGCAGTTCTTC.

This chain connects TRBV5-4 to TRBJ2-5; D gene ambiguous. V lost 2 bases to trimming and J lost 2 bases, with 13 bases between them. Per germline, CDR1 SGHNT and CDR2 YYREEE (reference sequence). This CDR3 comprises 15 residues. The CDR3 coding sequence is TGTGCCAGCAGCTTAAGAAATGCAATACAAGAGACCCAGTACTTC. It encodes CASSLRNAIQETQYF.

The chain is built from TRBV7-2 and TRBJ2-1; 8 bases match TRBD2. Germline V gene data show CDR1 as SGHTA and CDR2 as FQGNSA. V trimming: 0 bases; J trimming: 4 bases; junction bases outside the gene matches: 5. This CDR3 contains 16 residues. The CDR3 DNA reads TGTGCCAGCAGCTTAGCGCCGGGGGGGCCATACAATGAGCAGTTCTTC. The encoded protein is CASSLAPGGPYNEQFF. Full variable domain (outside the CDR3, taken from reference TRBV7-2 and TRBJ2-1): GAGVSQSPSNKVTEKGKDVELRCDPISGHTALYWYRQSLGQGLEFLIYFQGNSAPDKSGLPSDRFSAERTGGSVSTLTIQRTQQEDSAVYLCASSLAPGGPYNEQFFGPGTRLTVL.

This sequence joins TRBV27 and TRBJ1-5, with TRBD1 matching over 9 bases. Germline V gene sequence: CDR1 MNHEY, CDR2 SMNVEV (reference sequence). The V segment lost 1 base and the J segment 2 bases; nucleotides outside the gene matches: 3. The CDR3 spans 16 residues. The CDR3 DNA reads as TGTGCCAGCAGTTTATGGGGACAGGGAGGCAATCAGCCCCAGCATTTT. It is translated as CASSLWGQGGNQPQHF.

The chain is built from TRBV5-5 and TRBJ2-5; D might be TRBD2 (6 bases). The V end was cut by 0 bases, the J end by 7 bases, with 16 bases between. The germline CDR1 and CDR2 sequences are SGHKS and YYEKEE (reference sequence). The CDR3 extends over 15 amino acids. The CDR3 nucleotides are TGTGCCAGCAGCTTGGACCGGGGGAACCCAGTGACCCAGTACTTC. This translates into CASSLDRGNPVTQYF.

The chain recombines TRBV6-1 with TRBJ2-5; tentatively, D is TRBD2 (5 bases). CDR1 MNHNS and CDR2 SASEGT come from the germline V gene. This CDR3 comprises 11 residues. CDR3 sequence (DNA): TGTGCATCGGGGTACCAAGAGACCCAGTACTTC. Amino acid sequence: CASGYQETQYF.

V usage is TRBV4-3 and J usage is TRBJ2-2; 10 bases match TRBD2. V dropped 1 base and J dropped 7; count of bases not matched to a gene: 9. Germline V gene data show CDR1 as LGHNA and CDR2 as YSLEER. The CDR3 length is 17 residues. The CDR3 DNA reads as TGCGCCAGCAGCCAAGGACAGCGGGAGGGCCATTTCGGGGAGCTGTTTTTT. Protein product: CASSQGQREGHFGELFF.

The chain has TRBV5-4 and TRBJ2-7; D is undetermined. V was trimmed by 1 base and J by 6 bases, leaving 11 bases between them. This CDR3 comprises 13 residues. Looked up from germline, CDR1 is SGHNT and CDR2 is YYREEE (reference sequence). CDR3 DNA sequence: TGTGCCAGCAGCTTGAGTGCGGTTAGCGAGCAGTACTTC. It specifies CASSLSAVSEQYF.

The rearrangement links TRBV5-8 to TRBJ2-1; 12 bases align to TRBD2. Germline V gene data show CDR1 as SGHTS and CDR2 as YDEGEE. After removal of 2 bases from V and 5 bases from J, the junction contained 2 bases not matched to a gene. This CDR3 is 15 amino acids long. The CDR3 sequence: CASSFWTSGDNEQFF. CDR3 in DNA: TGTGCCAGCAGCTTCTGGACTAGCGGGGACAATGAGCAGTTCTTC.

The J gene is TRBJ1-1, the V gene TRBV28; the D is unclear. Germline V gene sequence: CDR1 MDHEN, CDR2 SYDVKM. The CDR3 totals 13 residues. Trimming removed 3 bases at V and 1 base at J, with 6 bases between. CDR3 sequence reads: CASSFIRNTEAFF. CDR3 sequence (DNA): TGTGCCAGCAGTTTTATACGGAACACTGAAGCTTTCTTT.

The chain is built from TRBV19 and TRBJ1-1; tentative D call: TRBD1 (6 bases). Germline V CDR1 and CDR2: LNHDA, SQIVND (reference sequence). V lost 10 bases, J lost 6 bases, and 27 bases lay in between. The CDR3 is 16 amino acids. The CDR3 sequence is CATTGGMEGQLAEAFF. The CDR3, as DNA: TGTGCCACTACCGGGGGCATGGAGGGACAATTGGCTGAAGCTTTCTTT. The variable domain in full, completed from reference TRBV19 and TRBJ1-1, reads DGGITQSPKYLFRKEGQNVTLSCEQNLNHDAMYWYRQDPGQGLRLIYYSQIVNDFQKGDIAEGYSVSREKKESFPLTVTSAQKNPTAFYLCATTGGMEGQLAEAFFGQGTRLTVV.

V gene TRBV28 combines with J gene TRBJ1-1; no definite D call. With 6 bases removed from V and 0 bases from J, the gap between germline ends came to 5 bases. Germline assignment: CDR1 MDHEN and CDR2 SYDVKM. This CDR3 has 12 residues. The CDR3, as DNA: TGTGCCAGCAGGACCATGAACACTGAAGCTTTCTTT. Protein product: CASRTMNTEAFF. Complete variable domain (other parts from reference TRBV28 and TRBJ1-1): DVKVTQSSRYLVKRTGEKVFLECVQDMDHENMFWYRQDPGLGLRLIYFSYDVKMKEKGDIPEGYSVSREKKERFSLILESASTNQTSMYLCASRTMNTEAFFGQGTRLTVV.

This sequence joins TRBV7-3 and TRBJ2-1; 14 bases fit TRBD2. The germline V gene encodes CDR1 SGHTA and CDR2 FQGTGA. V was pared by 5 bases and J by 9 bases, with 6 bases of the junction left unmatched. This CDR3 region has 15 residues. The CDR3 is CASSPGTSGSVEQFF. The CDR3 DNA is TGTGCCAGCAGCCCAGGGACTAGCGGGAGTGTTGAGCAGTTCTTC.

The chain uses TRBV28 and TRBJ2-7; TRBD2 might be the D (6 bases). CDR1 and CDR2 (germline): MDHEN, SYDVKM. The CDR3 length is 14 residues. Trimming pared 2 bases from V and 4 bases from J, leaving 12 bases between. The CDR3 spells CASSLNRLVYEQYF. The CDR3 region has the DNA TGTGCCAGCAGTTTAAATCGACTAGTTTACGAGCAGTACTTC.

The chain recombines TRBV7-9 with TRBJ2-1; 13 nucleotides line up with TRBD2. This CDR3 contains 18 residues. CDR1 and CDR2 from the germline V gene are SEHNR and FQNEAQ (reference sequence). With V trimmed by 5 bases and J by 8 bases, 15 bases remained unmatched. CDR3 DNA sequence: TGTGCCAGCAGCCCTTCTTCCCGGACTAGCGGGAGAACGTATGAGCAGTTCTTC. Encoded protein: CASSPSSRTSGRTYEQFF.

As to this clone: A junction end diverges from the germline sequence, so it may reflect a read error. The chain is built from TRBV4-2 and TRBJ2-2; TRBD1 matches 9 bases. In germline, CDR1 is LGHNA, CDR2 YNFKEQ. This CDR3 contains 15 residues. CDR3 nucleotide sequence: TGTGCCAGCAGCCAAGCCGGACAGGGGTTCGGGAAGCTGTTTTTT. It encodes CASSQAGQGFGKLFF.

The J gene is TRBJ2-1, the V gene TRBV6-6, with TRBD2 matching 10 bases. V shed 5 bases and J 6 bases; nucleotides not matched to a gene: 10. This CDR3 contains 16 residues. The germline V gene has CDR1 MNHNY and CDR2 SVGAGI (reference sequence). The CDR3 sequence: CASSGPLAGVGNEQFF. DNA of the CDR3: TGTGCCAGCAGTGGCCCCCTAGCGGGAGTCGGCAATGAGCAGTTCTTC.

V is TRBV5-1 and J is TRBJ1-1, with D maybe TRBD1 (6 bases). The V end lost 4 bases, the J end lost 3 bases, and 19 bases lay between the germline ends. The CDR3 is made up of 16 amino acids. Germline CDR1 and CDR2: SGHRS and YFSETQ. CDR3 nucleotide sequence: TGCGCCAGCAGCATAGGATGGACAGATCAGGACACTGAAGCTTTCTTT. This encodes CASSIGWTDQDTEAFF. The variable domain in full, with the rest retrieved from reference TRBV5-1 and TRBJ1-1, is KAGVTQTPRYLIKTRGQQVTLSCSPISGHRSVSWYQQTPGQGLQFLFEYFSETQRNKGNFPGRFSGRQFSNSRSEMNVSTLELGDSALYLCASSIGWTDQDTEAFFGQGTRLTVV.

The rearrangement uses TRBV7-8 and TRBJ1-2; D is uncertain. Per the germline V gene, CDR1 is SGHVS and CDR2 is FQNEAQ. The CDR3 totals 15 residues. V was cut by 1 base and J by 3 bases, with 12 bases left in between. The CDR3 is CASSLDVTPYYGYTF. DNA of the CDR3: TGTGCCAGCAGCTTAGATGTGACACCGTACTATGGCTACACCTTC.

The chain links TRBV27 to TRBJ2-3; 16 bases match TRBD2. The CDR3 is 20 residues long. Germline V gives CDR1 MNHEY, CDR2 SMNVEV (reference sequence). V lost 5 bases to trimming and J lost 3 bases; unmatched junction nucleotides: 14. The CDR3 reads CASSPPLPGTSGRATDTQYF. The CDR3 region has the DNA TGTGCCAGCAGTCCACCCCTTCCCGGGACTAGCGGGAGGGCAACAGATACGCAGTATTTT.

In regard to this clone: The same CDR3 also results from other DNA sequences found in this sample. This chain joins TRBV7-9 and TRBJ2-7; no clear D gene. The germline V gene has CDR1 SEHNR and CDR2 FQNEAQ (reference sequence). The V end was cut by 5 bases, the J end by 2 bases, with 13 bases between. There are 14 residues in the CDR3. The chain's CDR3 is CASSLTGGTYEQYF. In nucleotides, the CDR3 is TGTGCCAGCAGCCTCACGGGCGGAACCTACGAGCAGTACTTC.

The table lists this clone with a count of one. This chain uses TRBV10-1 with TRBJ1-1, with D perhaps matching TRBD1 (6 bases). Germline V lookup: CDR1 WNHNN, CDR2 SYGVQD (reference sequence). V lost 6 bases to trimming and J lost 0 bases, with 8 bases between them. The CDR3 extends over 13 amino acids. The CDR3 region is CASRQGLNTEAFF. CDR3 coding DNA: TGCGCCAGCAGACAGGGATTGAACACTGAAGCTTTCTTT.

The chain has TRBV4-1 and TRBJ2-1; 10 bases fit TRBD2. Germline CDR1 reads MGHRA; CDR2 reads YSYEKL. V was pared by 2 bases and J by 9 bases, with 7 bases of the junction left unmatched. This CDR3 is built from 15 residues. The CDR3 protein is CASSQLLAGPGEQFF. In nucleotides, the CDR3 is TGCGCCAGCAGCCAACTACTAGCGGGGCCGGGTGAGCAGTTCTTC.

The DNA for the CDR3 is TGTGCCAGCAGCGAGCGGGGTGCGGGGGACACTGAAGCTTTCTTT. It is translated as CASSERGAGDTEAFF. The chain is built from TRBV7-6 and TRBJ1-1; a possible D gene is TRBD1 (5 bases). The CDR3 extends over 15 amino acids. V was cut by 5 bases and J by 3 bases, with 16 bases left in between. CDR1 and CDR2 (germline): SGHVS, FNYEAQ.